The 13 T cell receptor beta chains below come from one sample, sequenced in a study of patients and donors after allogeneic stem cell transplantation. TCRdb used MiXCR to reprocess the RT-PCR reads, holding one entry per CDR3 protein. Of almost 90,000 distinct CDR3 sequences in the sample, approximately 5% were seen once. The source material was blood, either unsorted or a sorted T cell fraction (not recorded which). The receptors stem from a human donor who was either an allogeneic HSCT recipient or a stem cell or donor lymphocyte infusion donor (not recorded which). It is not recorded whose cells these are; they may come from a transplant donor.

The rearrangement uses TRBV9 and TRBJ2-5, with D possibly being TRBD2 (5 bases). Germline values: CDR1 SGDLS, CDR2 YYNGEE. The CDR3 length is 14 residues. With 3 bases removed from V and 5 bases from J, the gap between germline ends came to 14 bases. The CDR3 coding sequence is TGTGCCAGCAGCGCCTCCGGGGTCGGGGAGACCCAGTACTTC. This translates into CASSASGVGETQYF. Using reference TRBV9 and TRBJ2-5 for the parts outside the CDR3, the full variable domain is DSGVTQTPKHLITATGQRVTLRCSPRSGDLSVYWYQQSLDQGLQFLIQYYNGEERAKGNILERFSAQQFPDLHSELNLSSLELGDSALYFCASSASGVGETQYFGPGTRLLVL.

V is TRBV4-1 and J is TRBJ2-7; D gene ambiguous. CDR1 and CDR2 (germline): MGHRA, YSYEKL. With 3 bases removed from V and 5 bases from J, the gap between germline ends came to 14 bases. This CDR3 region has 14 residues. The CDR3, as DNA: TGCGCCAGCAGCCACGGTCCGATGGGCAACGAGCAGTACTTC. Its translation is CASSHGPMGNEQYF.

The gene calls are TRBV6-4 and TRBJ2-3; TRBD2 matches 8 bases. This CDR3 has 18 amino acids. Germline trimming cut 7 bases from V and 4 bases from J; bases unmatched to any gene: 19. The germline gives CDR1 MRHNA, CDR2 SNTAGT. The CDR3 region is CASTCPGIAGSRADTQYF. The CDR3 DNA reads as TGTGCCAGCACCTGTCCCGGAATAGCGGGATCTAGGGCAGATACGCAGTATTTT.

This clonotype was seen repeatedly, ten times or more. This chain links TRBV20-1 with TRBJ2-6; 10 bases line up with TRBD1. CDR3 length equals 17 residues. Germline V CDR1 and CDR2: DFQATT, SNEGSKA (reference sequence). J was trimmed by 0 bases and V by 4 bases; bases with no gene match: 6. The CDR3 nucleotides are TGCAGTGCTACCCCGGGACAGGGGAACTCTGGGGCCAACGTCCTGACTTTC. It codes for CSATPGQGNSGANVLTF.

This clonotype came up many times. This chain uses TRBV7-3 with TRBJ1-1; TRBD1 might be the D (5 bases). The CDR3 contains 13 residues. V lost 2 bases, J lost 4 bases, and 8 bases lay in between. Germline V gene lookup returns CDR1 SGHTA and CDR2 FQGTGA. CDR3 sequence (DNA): TGTGCCAGCAGCTTAGAAGGGGCCACTGAAGCTTTCTTT. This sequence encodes CASSLEGATEAFF. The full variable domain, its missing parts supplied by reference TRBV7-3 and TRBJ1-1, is GAGVSQTPSNKVTEKGKYVELRCDPISGHTALYWYRQSLGQGPEFLIYFQGTGAADDSGLPNDRFFAVRPEGSVSTLKIQRTERGDSAVYLCASSLEGATEAFFGQGTRLTVV.

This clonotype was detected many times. In DNA form, the CDR3 reads TGTGCCACCAGCAGAGAGGGGACTGGGGCCAACGTCCTGACTTTC. This translates into CATSREGTGANVLTF. The J gene is TRBJ2-6, the V gene TRBV15, with D unresolved. The germline V gene encodes CDR1 LNHNV and CDR2 YYDKDF (reference sequence). This CDR3 contains 15 residues. Deletions cut 0 bases from V and 2 bases from J, with 5 bases between. The variable domain in full, completed from reference TRBV15 and TRBJ2-6, reads DAMVIQNPRYQVTQFGKPVTLSCSQTLNHNVMYWYQQKSSQAPKLLFHYYDKDFNNEADTPDNFQSRRPNTSFCFLDIRSPGLGDTAMYLCATSREGTGANVLTFGAGSRLTVL.

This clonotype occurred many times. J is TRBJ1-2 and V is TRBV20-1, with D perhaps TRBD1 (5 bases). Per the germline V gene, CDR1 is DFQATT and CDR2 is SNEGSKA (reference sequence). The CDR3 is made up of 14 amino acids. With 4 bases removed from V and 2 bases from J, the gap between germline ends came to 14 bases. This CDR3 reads CSAMGQQGNYGYTF. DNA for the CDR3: TGCAGTGCTATGGGTCAGCAGGGAAACTATGGCTACACCTTC.

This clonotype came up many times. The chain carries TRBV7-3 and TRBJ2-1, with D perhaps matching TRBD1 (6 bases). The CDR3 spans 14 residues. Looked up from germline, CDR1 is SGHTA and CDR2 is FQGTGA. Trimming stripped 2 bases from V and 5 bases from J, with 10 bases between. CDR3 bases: TGTGCCAGCAGCTTATCCGACAGGCACAATGAGCAGTTCTTC. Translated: CASSLSDRHNEQFF.

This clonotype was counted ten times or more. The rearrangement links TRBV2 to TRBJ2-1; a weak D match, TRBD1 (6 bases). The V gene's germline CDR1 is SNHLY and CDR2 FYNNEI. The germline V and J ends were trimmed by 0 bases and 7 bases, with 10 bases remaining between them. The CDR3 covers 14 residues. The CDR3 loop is CASSEALRGNEQFF. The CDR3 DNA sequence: TGTGCCAGCAGTGAAGCGCTTAGGGGGAATGAGCAGTTCTTC.

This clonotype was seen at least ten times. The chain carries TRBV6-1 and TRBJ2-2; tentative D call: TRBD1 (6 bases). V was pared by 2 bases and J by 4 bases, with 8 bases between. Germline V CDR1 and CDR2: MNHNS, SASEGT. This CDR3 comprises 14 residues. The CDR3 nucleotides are TGTGCCAGCAGTGAACAGGGGTCCACCGGGGAGCTGTTTTTT. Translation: CASSEQGSTGELFF.

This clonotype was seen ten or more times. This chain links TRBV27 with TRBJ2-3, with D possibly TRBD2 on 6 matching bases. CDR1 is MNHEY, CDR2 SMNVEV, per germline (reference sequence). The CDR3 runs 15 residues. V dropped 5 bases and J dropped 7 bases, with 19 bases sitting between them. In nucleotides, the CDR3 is TGTGCCAGCAGTGCCTACCAGGGAGGCGTGAATACGCAGTATTTT. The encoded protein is CASSAYQGGVNTQYF.

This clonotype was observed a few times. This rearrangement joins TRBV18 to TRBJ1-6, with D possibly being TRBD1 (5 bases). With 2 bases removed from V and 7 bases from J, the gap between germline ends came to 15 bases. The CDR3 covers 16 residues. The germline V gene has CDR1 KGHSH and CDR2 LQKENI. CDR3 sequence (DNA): TGTGCCAGCTCACCAGGGTCCGGGGGGGAGAATTCACCCCTCCACTTT. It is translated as CASSPGSGGENSPLHF.

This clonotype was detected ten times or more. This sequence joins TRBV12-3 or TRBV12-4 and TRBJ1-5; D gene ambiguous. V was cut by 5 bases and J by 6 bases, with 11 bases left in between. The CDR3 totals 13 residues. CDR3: CASSRGMGQPQHF. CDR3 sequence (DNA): TGTGCCAGCAGTCGGGGTATGGGTCAGCCCCAGCATTTT.